The next 10 T cell receptor beta chains were all read from a single sample in a study of T cells after yellow fever vaccination. TCRdb re-analysed the 5' RACE reads in MiXCR, keeping a single row per CDR3 protein. The sample holds over 250,000 distinct CDR3 sequences, roughly 5.6% seen once. The material was CD4+ T cells sorted from PBMCs, obtained on the day of the yellow fever booster vaccination. The receptor source for this set is a man aged 18 to 29 who received the YFV17D yellow fever vaccine.

This clonotype has a count of ten or more. The V and J genes are TRBV3-1 and TRBJ1-3; D is unclear. Trimming stripped 4 bases from V and 2 bases from J, with 9 bases between. CDR1 LGHDT and CDR2 YNNKEL come from the germline V gene (reference sequence). There are 14 residues in the CDR3. The CDR3 reads CASSRPETGNTIYF. CDR3 DNA: TGTGCCAGCAGCCGCCCGGAAACTGGAAACACCATATATTTT.

This clonotype was seen at least ten times. This chain joins TRBV12-3 or TRBV12-4 and TRBJ2-2, with no clear D. V was trimmed by 5 bases and J by 6 bases, leaving 13 bases between them. CDR3 length: 14 amino acids. The CDR3 sequence is CASSVSVGSGELFF. In nucleotides, the CDR3 is TGTGCCAGCAGTGTGTCAGTGGGATCCGGGGAGCTGTTTTTT.

This chain links TRBV28 with TRBJ2-6; D is unresolved. From germline, CDR1 is MDHEN and CDR2 SYDVKM. V lost 7 bases, J lost 0 bases, and 13 bases lay in between. The CDR3 has 16 amino acids. CDR3 nucleotide sequence: TGTGCCAGCACCCCCCTGGCAGGCTCTGGGGCCAACGTCCTGACTTTC. This gives the protein CASTPLAGSGANVLTF.

The table lists this clonotype with many counts. The chain employs TRBV4-2 and TRBJ2-2; D may match TRBD1 or TRBD2 (5 bases each). Germline assignment: CDR1 LGHNA and CDR2 YNFKEQ. The germline V and J ends were trimmed by 1 base and 1 base, with 16 bases remaining between them. The CDR3 is made up of 18 amino acids. Here the CDR3 DNA reads TGTGCCAGCAGCCAAGTTCGGGACCATCCCTTGAACACCGGGGAGCTGTTTTTT. Encoded protein: CASSQVRDHPLNTGELFF.

This clonotype was counted only a few times. The V call is TRBV5-6, the J call TRBJ2-4; D gene uncertain. Germline CDR1 SGHDT, CDR2 YYEEEE. The CDR3 spans 16 residues. V was clipped by 1 base and J by 0 bases, with 11 bases between them. CDR3 loop: CASSLWRPLAKNIQYF. As DNA, the CDR3 is TGTGCCAGCAGCTTGTGGCGGCCTCTAGCCAAAAACATTCAGTACTTC.

This clonotype was recorded at least ten times. The chain couples TRBV29-1 to TRBJ2-1; D is undetermined. The CDR3 consists of 14 residues. Per the germline V gene, CDR1 is SQVTM and CDR2 is ANQGSEA. Deletions cut 4 bases from V and 3 bases from J, with 13 bases between. The CDR3 DNA reads TGCAGCGTTGCCTTGTTGGAATTCTACAATGAGCAGTTCTTC. This codes for CSVALLEFYNEQFF.

This clonotype was detected a few times. J is TRBJ2-3 and V is TRBV19; 8 bases map to TRBD1. The CDR3 is 15 amino acids. V lost 8 bases to trimming and J lost 0 bases; unmatched junction nucleotides: 7. CDR1 is LNHDA, CDR2 SQIVND, per germline (reference sequence). The chain's CDR3 is CASAAQGASTDTQYF. For the CDR3, the DNA is TGTGCCAGTGCAGCCCAGGGGGCGAGCACAGATACGCAGTATTTT. The whole variable domain, remainder taken from reference TRBV19 and TRBJ2-3, is DGGITQSPKYLFRKEGQNVTLSCEQNLNHDAMYWYRQDPGQGLRLIYYSQIVNDFQKGDIAEGYSVSREKKESFPLTVTSAQKNPTAFYLCASAAQGASTDTQYFGPGTRLTVL.

This clonotype was counted a few times. The chain uses TRBV20-1 and TRBJ2-6; D is unclear. Germline assignment: CDR1 DFQATT and CDR2 SNEGSKA (reference sequence). This CDR3 has 12 residues. Trimming shortened V by 6 bases and J by 4 bases, and 7 bases separated the two germline ends. The CDR3 sequence: CSAGVGANVLTF. CDR3 DNA sequence: TGCAGTGCAGGCGTGGGGGCCAACGTCCTGACTTTC.

In this sample, this clonotype turned up a few times. V usage is TRBV19 and J usage is TRBJ1-1; 10 positions match TRBD1. Unmatched junction bases numbered 5, after V lost 6 bases and J lost 1 base. CDR3 length: 15 amino acids. CDR1 is LNHDA, CDR2 SQIVND, per germline (reference sequence). CDR3 loop: CASRDRGYSNTEAFF. CDR3 DNA: TGTGCCAGTAGGGACAGGGGGTACTCGAACACTGAAGCTTTCTTT.

This clonotype has more than one count but fewer than ten. The chain carries TRBV12-3 or TRBV12-4 and TRBJ1-1; D not certain. V shed 2 bases and J shed 8 bases, with 9 bases lying between them. The CDR3 consists of 12 residues. The CDR3 coding sequence is TGTGCCAGCAGTTTAAGTCTACAGGAAGCTTTCTTT. Its translation is CASSLSLQEAFF.